This is a list of T cell receptor beta chains from one sample in a study of cytomegalovirus exposure and HLA in healthy donors. Repertoires were generated with immunoSEQ multiplex PCR, while TCRdb's copy carries only in-frame clones and drops some. The table lists 180,000 or so clones, 60% to 80% of them singletons, with around 15% in the top ten. The source material was PBMCs. These TCRs come from a middle-aged man in good health and CMV-seropositive. CDR3s include the opening cysteine and the closing phenylalanine or tryptophan. Each record gives: clone size, V gene, CDR3 length, CDR3 protein. Rows may omit the clone size; those that give it use once, few, many or a size class.

- | TRBV5-4 | 15 | CASSSPGAAYNEQFF
once | TRBV6-1 | 15 | CASTTGTGRNQPQHF
- | TRBV5-1 | 14 | CASSPDNPTDTQYF
- | TRBV5-1 | 14 | CASSSSAPGRSYTF
once | TRBV5-5 | 16 | CASSLGQGMNTGELFF
- | TRBV5-1 | 13 | CASRLSGANVLTF
- | TRBV12-5 | 11 | CASGLEAVRTF
- | TRBV10-3 | 16 | CAAEEEPGSQSETQYF
- | TRBV4-3 | 15 | CASSQLGTLVETQYF
- | TRBV11-1 | 16 | CASSPGTGGLEETQYF
- | TRBV29-1 | 13 | CSVRTGSDTEAFF
few | TRBV15 | 15 | CATGTGDSYNSPLHF
- | TRBV15 | 15 | CATSRGLQGGNTIYF
- | TRBV5-1 | 12 | CASSLAGETQYF
- | TRBV18 | 10 | CASRGNTIYF
- | TRBV6-1 | 11 | CASSSNTEAFF
- | TRBV15 | 13 | CATSRSLGNTIYF
once | TRBV20-1 | 11 | CSASRNTEAFF
- | TRBV27 | 15 | CASSFRDSYTDTQYF
- | TRBV14 | 16 | CASSPTGKGSGQTQYF
- | TRBV7-9 | 17 | CASRSTGEDSYNSPLHF
- | TRBV2 | 12 | CASRIGGETQYF
- | TRBV7-9 | 16 | CASSLATGGPPYEQYF
- | TRBV30 | 18 | CAWSVRTSGGLAYNEQFF
- | TRBV5-1 | 16 | CASSPPTGATNEKLFF
- | TRBV11-2 | 15 | CASSSRGGREETQYF
few | TRBV19 | 15 | CASSAAGQNTGELFF
- | TRBV27 | 13 | CASSLTRGGEQYF
- | TRBV15 | 13 | CATSTTGTGELFF
- | TRBV4-3 | 15 | CASSQELTVRNEQFF
- | TRBV2 | 12 | CATTGQATEAFF
- | TRBV19 | 16 | CASSSRGSSSTDTQYF
- | TRBV7-6 | 16 | CASSLVRADSGNTIYF
- | TRBV27 | 14 | CASSFNRGNSPLHF
- | TRBV12-5 | 17 | CASGLVTRQGRNTEAFF
- | TRBV4-1 | 16 | CASSYRDRGLHYGYTF
- | TRBV14 | 14 | CASSQTGRTDTQYF
- | TRBV5-6 | 13 | CASSFRSNEKLFF
- | TRBV7-2 | 16 | CASSLGATARGETQYF
- | TRBV4-1 | 15 | CASSHGTGDAETQYF
- | TRBV13 | 15 | CASSPRLTGSRVATF
few | TRBV19 | 18 | CASSITDGQLLSGNTIYF
- | TRBV11-2 | 15 | CASSLGTGYFGTQYF
- | TRBV19 | 13 | CASRSDRGRGYTF
- | TRBV15 | 19 | CATSRETGLAGRREETQYF
few | TRBV5-4 | 20 | CASIPTGTGDKASSGNTIYF
once | TRBV18 | 13 | CASSRGLQETQYF
- | TRBV7-2 | 14 | CASSLSREVHEQFF
once | TRBV5-1 | 15 | CASSLGLGQGETQYF
- | TRBV5-5 | 12 | CASSSGQGKQYF
- | TRBV27 | 14 | CASSTTVYNSPLHF
- | TRBV7-9 | 19 | CASSLAGQGGGFSYNEQFF
- | TRBV6-5 | 15 | CASSYAAGEVGELFF
- | TRBV2 | 14 | CASSWTGGTDTQYF
- | TRBV5-5 | 14 | CASSFPGDKNIQYF
once | TRBV6-5 | 15 | CASSFDRSSNTEAFF
- | TRBV28 | 15 | CASSFSGGNTGELFF
- | TRBV7-9 | 16 | CSSSFGQGAIGNTIYF
few | TRBV28 | 15 | CASSLLGQGAEKLFF
few | TRBV6-5 | 16 | CASSLSPDREWDTIYF